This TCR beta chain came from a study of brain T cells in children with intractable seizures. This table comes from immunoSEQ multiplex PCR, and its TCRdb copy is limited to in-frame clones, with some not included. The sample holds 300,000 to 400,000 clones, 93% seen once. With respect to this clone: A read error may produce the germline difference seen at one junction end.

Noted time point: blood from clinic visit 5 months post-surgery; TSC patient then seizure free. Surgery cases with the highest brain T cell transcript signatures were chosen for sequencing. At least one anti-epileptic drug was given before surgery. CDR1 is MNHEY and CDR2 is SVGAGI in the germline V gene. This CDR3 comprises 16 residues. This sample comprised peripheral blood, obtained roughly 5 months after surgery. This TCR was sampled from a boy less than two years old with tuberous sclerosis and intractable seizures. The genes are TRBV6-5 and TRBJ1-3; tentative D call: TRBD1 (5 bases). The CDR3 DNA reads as TGTGCCGGCAGTTACTCTTATCGGGGGGGTGGAAACACCATATATTTT. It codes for CAGSYSYRGGGNTIYF.